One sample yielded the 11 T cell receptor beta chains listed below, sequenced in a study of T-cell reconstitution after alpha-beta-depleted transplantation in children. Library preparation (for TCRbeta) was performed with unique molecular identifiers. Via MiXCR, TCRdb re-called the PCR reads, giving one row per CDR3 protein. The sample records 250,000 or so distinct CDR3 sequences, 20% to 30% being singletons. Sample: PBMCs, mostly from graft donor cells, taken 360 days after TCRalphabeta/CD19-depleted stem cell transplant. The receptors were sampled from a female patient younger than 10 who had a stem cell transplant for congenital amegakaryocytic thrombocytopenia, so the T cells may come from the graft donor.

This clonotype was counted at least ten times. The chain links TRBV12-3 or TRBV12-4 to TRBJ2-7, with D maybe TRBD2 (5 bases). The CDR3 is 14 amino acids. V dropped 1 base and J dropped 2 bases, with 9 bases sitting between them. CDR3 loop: CASSLGGVAYEQYF. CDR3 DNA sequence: TGTGCCAGCAGTTTAGGGGGAGTAGCCTACGAGCAGTACTTC.

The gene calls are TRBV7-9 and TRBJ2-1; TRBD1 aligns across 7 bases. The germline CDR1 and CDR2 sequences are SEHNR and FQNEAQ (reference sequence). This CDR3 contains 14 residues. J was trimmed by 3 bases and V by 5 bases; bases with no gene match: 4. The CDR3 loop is CASSLRGLYNEQFF. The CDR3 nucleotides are TGTGCCAGCAGCCTTAGGGGGCTCTACAATGAGCAGTTCTTC.

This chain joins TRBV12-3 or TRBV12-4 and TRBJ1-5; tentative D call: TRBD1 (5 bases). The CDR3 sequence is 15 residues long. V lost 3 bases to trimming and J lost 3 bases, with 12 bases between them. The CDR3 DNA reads TGTGCCAGCAGTTTCTACACGGACACCAATCAGCCCCAGCATTTT. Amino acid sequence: CASSFYTDTNQPQHF.

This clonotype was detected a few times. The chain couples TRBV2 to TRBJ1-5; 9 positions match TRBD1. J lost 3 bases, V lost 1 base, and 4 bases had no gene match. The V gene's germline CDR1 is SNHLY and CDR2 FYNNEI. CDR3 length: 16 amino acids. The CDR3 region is CASSEGTGGFNQPQHF. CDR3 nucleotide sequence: TGTGCCAGCAGTGAAGGAACAGGGGGCTTCAATCAGCCCCAGCATTTT.

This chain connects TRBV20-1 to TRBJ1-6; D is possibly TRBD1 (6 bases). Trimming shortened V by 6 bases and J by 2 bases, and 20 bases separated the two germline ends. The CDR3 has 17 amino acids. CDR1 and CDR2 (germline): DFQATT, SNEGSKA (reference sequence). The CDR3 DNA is TGCAGTGCCCCCCTGCACTCCAGGGGAACCTATAATTCACCCCTCCACTTT. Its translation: CSAPLHSRGTYNSPLHF.

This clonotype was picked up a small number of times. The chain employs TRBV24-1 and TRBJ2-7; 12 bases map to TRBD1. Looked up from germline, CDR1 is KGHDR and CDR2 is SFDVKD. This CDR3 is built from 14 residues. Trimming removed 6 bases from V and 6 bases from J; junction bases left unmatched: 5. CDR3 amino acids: CATSQGQGAGEQYF. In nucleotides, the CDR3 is TGTGCCACCAGTCAGGGACAGGGGGCCGGCGAGCAGTACTTC.

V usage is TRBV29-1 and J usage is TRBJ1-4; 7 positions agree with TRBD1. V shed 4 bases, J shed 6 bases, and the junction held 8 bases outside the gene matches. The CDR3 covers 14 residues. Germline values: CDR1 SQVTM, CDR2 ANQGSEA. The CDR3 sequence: CSVAAGGEYEKLFF. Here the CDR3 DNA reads TGCAGCGTTGCCGCAGGGGGAGAATATGAAAAACTGTTTTTT.

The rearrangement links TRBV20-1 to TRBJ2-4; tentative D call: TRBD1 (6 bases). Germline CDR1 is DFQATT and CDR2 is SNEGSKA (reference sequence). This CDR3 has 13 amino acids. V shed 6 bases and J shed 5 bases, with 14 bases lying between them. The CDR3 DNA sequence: TGCAGTGCAATTACCGGGACACAAAACATTCAGTACTTC. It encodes CSAITGTQNIQYF.

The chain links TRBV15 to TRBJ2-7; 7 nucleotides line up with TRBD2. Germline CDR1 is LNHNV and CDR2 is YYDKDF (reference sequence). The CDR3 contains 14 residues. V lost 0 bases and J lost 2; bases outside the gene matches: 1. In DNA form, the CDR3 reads TGTGCCACCAGCAGAGATCGGGGGGCCTACGAGCAGTACTTC. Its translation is CATSRDRGAYEQYF.

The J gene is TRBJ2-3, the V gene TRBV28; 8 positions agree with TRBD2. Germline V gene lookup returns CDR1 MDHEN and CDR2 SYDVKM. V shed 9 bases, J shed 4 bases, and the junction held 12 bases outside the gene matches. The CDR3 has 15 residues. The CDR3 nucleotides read TGTGCCAGTTACGCAGCGGGGGCGGGGTCAGATACGCAGTATTTT. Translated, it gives CASYAAGAGSDTQYF.

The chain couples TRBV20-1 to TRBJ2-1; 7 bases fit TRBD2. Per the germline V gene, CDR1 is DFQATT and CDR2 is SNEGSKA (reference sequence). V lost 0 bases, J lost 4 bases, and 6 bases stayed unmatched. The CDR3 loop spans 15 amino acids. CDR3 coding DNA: TGCAGTGCTAGAGATCCGAGCGGGGCATACAATGAGCAGTTCTTC. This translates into CSARDPSGAYNEQFF.